Listed below are T cell receptor beta chains from one sample, sequenced in a study of beta chain features in type 1 diabetes. Assay: immunoSEQ multiplex PCR; the TCRdb copy retains only in-frame clones and omits some. Of some 270,000 clones in the sample, 13% to 15% were seen once. Input material: naive CD4+ T cells from blood. Receptors originate from a woman aged 40 to 50 in good health. The CDR3 runs from the conserved cysteine through the conserved F or W. Fields, in order: D gene, clone size, V gene, J gene, CDR3 protein, CDR3 DNA. The D gene is left open where the match is weak. Size is omitted from some rows. Given values are once, few, many or a class for expanded clones.

>TRBD2|-|TRBV11-2|TRBJ2-1
CASSLGISSGGYNEQFF
TGTGCCAGCAGCTTAGGGATTTCTAGCGGGGGTTACAATGAGCAGTTCTTC
>TRBD2|-|TRBV9|TRBJ2-5
CASSSWGGSEEQYF
TGTGCCAGCAGCTCGTGGGGGGGTTCGGAGGAGCAGTACTTC
>TRBD1|few|TRBV14|TRBJ1-1
CASRDREGTEAFF
TGTGCCAGCAGGGACAGGGAGGGCACTGAAGCTTTCTTT
>-|few|TRBV6-1|TRBJ1-5
CASSVQGPQHF
TGTGCCAGCAGTGTCCAGGGGCCCCAGCATTTT
>TRBD1|-|TRBV2|TRBJ2-3
CASSETRTGISTDTQYF
TGTGCCAGCAGTGAAACCAGGACAGGGATCAGCACAGATACGCAGTATTTT
>-|few|TRBV19|TRBJ1-4
CASKRRGAANEKLFF
TGTGCCAGTAAACGGCGGGGGGCGGCTAATGAAAAACTGTTTTTT
>TRBD1|few|TRBV23-1|TRBJ1-5
CASSQSCWTRGVRVNQPQHF
TGCGCCAGCAGTCAATCTTGTTGGACCAGGGGGGTCAGGGTCAATCAGCCCCAGCATTTT
>-|few|TRBV9|TRBJ1-4
CASSVDFYGSEKLFF
TGTGCCAGCAGCGTAGATTTTTATGGGAGCGAAAAACTGTTTTTT
>TRBD2|few|TRBV27|TRBJ2-5
CASSTTSGGAFWQETQYF
TGTGCCAGCAGTACAACTAGCGGGGGGGCCTTTTGGCAAGAGACCCAGTACTTC
>TRBD2|-|TRBV4-3|TRBJ2-2
CASSLSGGPGGELFF
TGCGCCAGCAGCCTATCGGGGGGGCCCGGCGGGGAGCTGTTTTTT
>TRBD1|-|TRBV7-9|TRBJ2-5
CASSPGQGQETQYF
TGTGCCAGCAGCCCAGGACAGGGGCAAGAGACCCAGTACTTC
>-|few|TRBV6-9|TRBJ2-4
CASIVAGFDKNIQYF
TGTGCCAGCATCGTGGCAGGGTTTGACAAAAACATTCAGTACTTC
>TRBD1|-|TRBV6-1|TRBJ1-2
CASSVGQGNYGYTF
TGTGCCAGCAGTGTGGGACAGGGGAACTATGGCTACACCTTC
>-|-|TRBV6-5|TRBJ1-1
CASTHLGGPSTEAFF
TGTGCCAGCACTCACCTTGGGGGCCCTAGCACTGAAGCTTTCTTT
>TRBD1|-|TRBV5-1|TRBJ1-6
CASSPTGVLPLHF
TGCGCCAGCAGCCCCACAGGGGTTCTACCCCTCCACTTT
>-|few|TRBV2|TRBJ1-3
CASSDDSSGNTIYF
TGTGCCAGCAGTGACGACAGCTCTGGAAACACCATATATTTT
>-|-|TRBV9|TRBJ1-2
CASSVPPGRQGDGYTF
TGTGCCAGCAGCGTACCCCCCGGGCGTCAGGGTGATGGCTACACCTTC
>TRBD2|few|TRBV7-2|TRBJ2-3
CASSLSGGGLSTDTQYF
TGTGCCAGCAGCCTGAGCGGGGGCGGGCTTAGCACAGATACGCAGTATTTT
>TRBD2|-|TRBV11-3|TRBJ2-1
CASSSPTTSGGADEQFF
TGTGCCAGCAGCTCACCTACGACTAGCGGGGGGGCAGATGAGCAGTTCTTC
>TRBD2|few|TRBV27|TRBJ2-2
CASSALAGGAGELFF
TGTGCCAGCAGTGCCCTAGCGGGGGGAGCCGGGGAGCTGTTTTTT
>TRBD1|-|TRBV5-4|TRBJ2-7
CASSPRTGGEYEQYF
TGTGCCAGCAGCCCCCGGACAGGGGGCGAGTACGAGCAGTACTTC
>TRBD1|-|TRBV6-5|TRBJ2-5
CASRRQGAGETQYF
TGTGCCAGCAGGAGACAGGGGGCGGGAGAGACCCAGTACTTC
>-|-|TRBV12-2|TRBJ2-5
CASRFCLPGQGFVQYF
TGTGCAAGTCGCTTTTGCCTTCCGGGACAGGGATTTGTCCAGTACTTC
>TRBD1|-|TRBV15|TRBJ1-3
CATSRDQGAGNTIYF
TGTGCCACCAGCAGAGATCAGGGGGCTGGAAACACCATATATTTT
>TRBD1|few|TRBV29-1|TRBJ1-2
CSVVGQAYGYTF
TGCAGCGTTGTTGGACAGGCCTATGGCTACACCTTC
>-|-|TRBV10-3|TRBJ2-1
CAISAYRDRIRSHSYNEQFF
TGTGCCATCAGTGCCTACCGAGACAGGATACGTTCGCACTCCTACAATGAGCAGTTCTTC
>TRBD2|-|TRBV7-6|TRBJ2-1
CASSLVGGWSYNEQFF
TGTGCCAGCAGCTTAGTGGGGGGGTGGAGCTACAATGAGCAGTTCTTC
>-|few|TRBV18|TRBJ2-7
CASSPSQGTYEQYF
TGTGCCAGCTCACCATCACAGGGTACCTACGAGCAGTACTTC
>-|-|TRBV11-2|TRBJ1-2
CASSPQGPNYGYTF
TGTGCCAGCAGCCCCCAGGGGCCCAACTATGGCTACACCTTC
>-|few|TRBV2|TRBJ2-6
CASSEISGANVLTF
TGTGCCAGCAGCGAAATATCTGGGGCCAACGTCCTGACTTTC
>-|-|TRBV5-1|TRBJ2-7
CASSLRGSEYYEQYF
TGCGCCAGCAGCTTGAGAGGGAGTGAGTACTACGAGCAGTACTTC
>-|-|TRBV4-3|TRBJ1-4
CASSQEARGFEKLFF
TGCGCCAGCAGCCAAGAGGCCAGGGGATTTGAAAAACTGTTTTTT
>TRBD1|-|TRBV9|TRBJ2-7
CASSALDRALNEQYF
TGTGCCAGCAGCGCCCTGGACAGGGCATTGAACGAGCAGTACTTC
>TRBD1|few|TRBV7-9|TRBJ2-3
CASSPGQSGDTQYF
TGTGCCAGCAGCCCGGGACAGTCGGGAGATACGCAGTATTTT
>TRBD1|few|TRBV6-6|TRBJ1-1
CASSHQGQGTEAFF
TGTGCCAGCAGCCATCAAGGACAGGGCACTGAAGCTTTCTTT
>TRBD1|-|TRBV11-2|TRBJ2-7
CASSTWTGGYEQYF
TGTGCCAGCAGCACCTGGACAGGGGGCTACGAGCAGTACTTC
>TRBD1|few|TRBV29-1|TRBJ1-2
CSAADPGQGYGYTF
TGCAGCGCCGCTGACCCGGGACAGGGTTATGGCTACACCTTC
>TRBD2|-|TRBV5-6|TRBJ2-3
CASSPEPPGLAGGHTQYF
TGTGCCAGCAGCCCGGAGCCCCCGGGACTAGCGGGGGGTCATACGCAGTATTTT
>-|-|TRBV5-1|TRBJ2-5
CASSLGAGEQYF
TGCGCCAGCAGCTTGGGGGCAGGGGAGCAGTACTTC
>-|few|TRBV9|TRBJ2-7
CASSVAEALGGEQYF
TGTGCCAGCAGCGTAGCGGAAGCCTTGGGGGGCGAGCAGTACTTC
>-|-|TRBV10-3|TRBJ2-1
CAIRPSTTDEQFF
TGTGCCATCAGACCCTCCACCACAGATGAGCAGTTCTTC
>-|-|TRBV28|TRBJ2-7
CASSLRKPYEQYF
TGTGCCAGCAGTTTACGAAAGCCCTACGAGCAGTACTTC
>TRBD1|-|TRBV7-6|TRBJ2-1
CASSPDRGIYNEQFF
TGTGCCAGCAGCCCGGACAGGGGGATCTACAATGAGCAGTTCTTC
>TRBD2|few|TRBV7-9|TRBJ2-3
CASSSGGLNTDTQYF
TGTGCCAGCAGCTCCGGGGGGTTAAACACAGATACGCAGTATTTT
>TRBD1|few|TRBV29-1|TRBJ1-5
CSTAGTGGQPQHF
TGCAGCACCGCCGGGACAGGGGGACAGCCCCAGCATTTT
>-|-|TRBV5-1|TRBJ2-7
CASSLIGGPSYEQYF
TGCGCCAGCAGCTTAATCGGGGGGCCGTCCTACGAGCAGTACTTC